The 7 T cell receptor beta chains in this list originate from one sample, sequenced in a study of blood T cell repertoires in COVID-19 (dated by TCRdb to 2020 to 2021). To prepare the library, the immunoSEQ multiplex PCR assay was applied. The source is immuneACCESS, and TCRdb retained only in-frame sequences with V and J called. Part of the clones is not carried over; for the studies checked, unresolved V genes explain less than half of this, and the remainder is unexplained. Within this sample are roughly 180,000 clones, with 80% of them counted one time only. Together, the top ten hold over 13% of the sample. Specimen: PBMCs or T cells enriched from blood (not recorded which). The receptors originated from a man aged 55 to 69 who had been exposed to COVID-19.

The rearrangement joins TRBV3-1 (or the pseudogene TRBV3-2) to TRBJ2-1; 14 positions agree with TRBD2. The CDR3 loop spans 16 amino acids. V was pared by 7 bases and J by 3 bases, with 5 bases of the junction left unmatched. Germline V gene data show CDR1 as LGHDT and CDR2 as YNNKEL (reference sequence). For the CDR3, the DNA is TGTGCCAGCACCAAAGGACTAGCGGGAGGCTACAATGAGCAGTTCTTC. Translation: CASTKGLAGGYNEQFF.

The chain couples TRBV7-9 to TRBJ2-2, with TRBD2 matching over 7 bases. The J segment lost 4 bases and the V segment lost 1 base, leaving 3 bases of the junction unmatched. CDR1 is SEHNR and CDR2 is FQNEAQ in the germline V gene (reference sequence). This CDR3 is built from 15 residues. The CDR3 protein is CASSLGSGFTGELFF. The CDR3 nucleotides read TGTGCCAGCAGCTTAGGTAGCGGGTTCACCGGGGAGCTGTTTTTT.

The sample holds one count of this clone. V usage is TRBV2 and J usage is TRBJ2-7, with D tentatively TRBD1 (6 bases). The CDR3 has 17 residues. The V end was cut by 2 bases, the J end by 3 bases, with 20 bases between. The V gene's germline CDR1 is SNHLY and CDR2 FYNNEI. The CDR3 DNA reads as TGTGCCAGCAGTGAATCTAATCGTGGCAGGGGATTCTACGAGCAGTACTTC. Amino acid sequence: CASSESNRGRGFYEQYF.

The CDR3 protein is CASTRADNYEQYF. Written as DNA, the CDR3 is TGCGCCAGCACCCGTGCGGATAACTACGAGCAGTACTTC. This rearrangement joins TRBV5-1 to TRBJ2-7, with D unclear. The CDR3 contains 13 residues. V shed 6 bases and J shed 3 bases, with 13 bases lying between them. The germline gives CDR1 SGHRS, CDR2 YFSETQ.

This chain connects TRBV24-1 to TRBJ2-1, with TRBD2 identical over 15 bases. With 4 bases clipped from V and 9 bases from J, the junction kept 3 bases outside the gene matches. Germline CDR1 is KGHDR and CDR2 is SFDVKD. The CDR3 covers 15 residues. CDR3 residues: CATSEGLAGGFEQFF. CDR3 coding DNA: TGTGCCACCAGTGAGGGACTAGCGGGAGGCTTTGAGCAGTTCTTC.

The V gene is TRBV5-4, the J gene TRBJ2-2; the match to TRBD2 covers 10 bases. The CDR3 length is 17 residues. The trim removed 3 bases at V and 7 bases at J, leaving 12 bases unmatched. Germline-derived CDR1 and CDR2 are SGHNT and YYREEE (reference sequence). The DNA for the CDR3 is TGTGCCAGCAGCTCCCAGCGGACTAGCGGAAGATTCGGGGAGCTGTTTTTT. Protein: CASSSQRTSGRFGELFF.

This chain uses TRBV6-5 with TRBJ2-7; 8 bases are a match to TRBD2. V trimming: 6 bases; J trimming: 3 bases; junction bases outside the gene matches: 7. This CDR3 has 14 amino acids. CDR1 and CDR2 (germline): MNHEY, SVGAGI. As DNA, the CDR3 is TGTGCCAGCAGAGCGACTAGCGCGCGCTACGAGCAGTACTTC. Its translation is CASRATSARYEQYF.